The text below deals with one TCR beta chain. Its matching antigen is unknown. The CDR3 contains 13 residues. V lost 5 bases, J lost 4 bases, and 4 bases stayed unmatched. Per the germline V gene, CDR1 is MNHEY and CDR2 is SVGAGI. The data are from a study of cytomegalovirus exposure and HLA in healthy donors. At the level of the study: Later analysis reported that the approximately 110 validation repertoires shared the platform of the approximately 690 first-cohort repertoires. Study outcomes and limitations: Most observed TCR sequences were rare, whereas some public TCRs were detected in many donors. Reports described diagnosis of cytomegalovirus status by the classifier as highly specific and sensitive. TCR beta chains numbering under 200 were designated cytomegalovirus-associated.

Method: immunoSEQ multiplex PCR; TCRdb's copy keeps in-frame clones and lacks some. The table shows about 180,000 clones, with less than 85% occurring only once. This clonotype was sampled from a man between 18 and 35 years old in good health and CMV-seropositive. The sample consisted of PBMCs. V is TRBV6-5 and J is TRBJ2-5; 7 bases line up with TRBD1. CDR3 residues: CASSLNRGETQYF. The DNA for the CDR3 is TGTGCCAGCAGTCTGAACAGGGGAGAGACCCAGTACTTC.